This TCR beta chain comes out of a study of graft-versus-host responses after intestinal transplantation. Produced via immunoSEQ multiplex PCR; TCRdb's table is partial and in-frame only. This table holds 6,500 to 9,000 clones, 30% to 35% found once. Germline CDR1 SNHLY, CDR2 FYNNEI. Between the trimmed V and J ends, which lost 5 bases and 4 bases, there was a span of 12 bases. The CDR3 contains 15 residues. This receptor was identified in a human patient who received an intestinal transplant. The sequencing used alloreactive CD4+ T cells from a mixed lymphocyte reaction culture, collected before intestinal transplant. The subset here: CFSE-low proliferating T cells sorted from roughly 6-day pre-transplant mixed lymphocyte reaction (GvH or HvG direction). The chain recombines TRBV2 with TRBJ2-6; D gene uncertain. CDR3 region: CASSRVWLGANVLTF. CDR3 sequence (DNA): TGTGCCAGCAGTCGCGTTTGGTTAGGGGCCAACGTCCTGACTTTC.